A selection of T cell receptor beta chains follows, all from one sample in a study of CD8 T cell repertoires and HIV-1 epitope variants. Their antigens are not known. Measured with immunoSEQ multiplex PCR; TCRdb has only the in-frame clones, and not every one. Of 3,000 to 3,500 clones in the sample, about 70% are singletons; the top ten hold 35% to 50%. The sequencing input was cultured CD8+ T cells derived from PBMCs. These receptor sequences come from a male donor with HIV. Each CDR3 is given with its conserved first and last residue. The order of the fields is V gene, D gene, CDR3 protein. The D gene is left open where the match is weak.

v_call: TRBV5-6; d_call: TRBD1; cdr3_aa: CASSSTGTYEQYF
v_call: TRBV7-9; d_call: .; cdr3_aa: CASSIPSGRDGYTF
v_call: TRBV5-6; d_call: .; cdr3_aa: CASSLGGPGGYTF
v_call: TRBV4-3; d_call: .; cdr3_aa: CASSQDNKGEAFF
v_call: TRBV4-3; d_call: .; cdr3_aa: CASSQGADHYGYTF
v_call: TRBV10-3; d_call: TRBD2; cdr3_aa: CAISESRLARREQYF
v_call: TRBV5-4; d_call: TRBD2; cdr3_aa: CASSLGTSGGRSYNEQFF
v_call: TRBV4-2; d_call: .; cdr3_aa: CASSQGGAGSGNTIYF
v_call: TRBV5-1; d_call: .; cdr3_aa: CASSSQETNYGYTF
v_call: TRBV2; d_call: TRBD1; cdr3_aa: CAGLAGGSYNEQFF
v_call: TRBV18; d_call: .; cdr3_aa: CASSEEPGHISYEQYF
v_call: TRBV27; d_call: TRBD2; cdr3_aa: CASSSTSGSPYNEQFF
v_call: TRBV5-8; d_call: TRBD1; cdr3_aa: CASSSGTGGTDTQYF
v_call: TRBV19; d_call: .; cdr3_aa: CASSIGQRNTEAFF
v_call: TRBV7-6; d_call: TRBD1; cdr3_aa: CASSFGTGANEQYF
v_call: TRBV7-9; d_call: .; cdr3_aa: CASSLDGGRDQPQHF
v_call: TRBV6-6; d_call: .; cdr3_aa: CASSYSTQSELFF
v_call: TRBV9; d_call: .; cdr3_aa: CASRVLGDTQYF
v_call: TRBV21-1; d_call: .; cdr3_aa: CASSPRGSGRPYEQYF
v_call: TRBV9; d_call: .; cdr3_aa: CASSARPGEKLFF
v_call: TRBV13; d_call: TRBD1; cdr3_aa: CATGTGGSDKNIQYF
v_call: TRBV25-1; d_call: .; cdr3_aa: CASSEVARGETQYF
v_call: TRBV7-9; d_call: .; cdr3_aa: CASSLSLQGGNEQFF
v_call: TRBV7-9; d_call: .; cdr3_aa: CASTRGTGELFF
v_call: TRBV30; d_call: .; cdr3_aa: CAWSTSRGPNEKLFF
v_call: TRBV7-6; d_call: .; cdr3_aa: CASSFIGGEKLFF
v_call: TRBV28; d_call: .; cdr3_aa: CASSSVDRDQETQYF
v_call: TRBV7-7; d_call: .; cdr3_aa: CASSPDSSYEQYF
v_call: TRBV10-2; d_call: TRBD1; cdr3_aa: CATDRGTGELFF
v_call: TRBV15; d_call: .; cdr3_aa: CATSRDRDTYSYEQYF
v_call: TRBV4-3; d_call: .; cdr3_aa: CASSQDSTGNIATNEKLFF